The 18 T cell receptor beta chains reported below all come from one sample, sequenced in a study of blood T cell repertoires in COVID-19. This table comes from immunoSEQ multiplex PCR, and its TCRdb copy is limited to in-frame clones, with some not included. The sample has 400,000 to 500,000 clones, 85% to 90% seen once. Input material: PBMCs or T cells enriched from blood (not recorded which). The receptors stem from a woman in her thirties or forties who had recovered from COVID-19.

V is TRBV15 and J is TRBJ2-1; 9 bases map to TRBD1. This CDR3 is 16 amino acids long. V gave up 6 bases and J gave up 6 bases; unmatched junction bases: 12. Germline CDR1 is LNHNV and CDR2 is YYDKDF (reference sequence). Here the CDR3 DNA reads TGTGCCACCAGGGGCCGCACAGGGGGCGCAATCAATGAGCAGTTCTTC. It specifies CATRGRTGGAINEQFF.

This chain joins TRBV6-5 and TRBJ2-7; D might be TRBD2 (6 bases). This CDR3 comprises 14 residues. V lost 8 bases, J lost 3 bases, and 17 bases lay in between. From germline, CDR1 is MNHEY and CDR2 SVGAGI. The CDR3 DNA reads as TGTGCCAGCCACCCCGGGACTCCGATCTACGAGCAGTACTTC. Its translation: CASHPGTPIYEQYF.

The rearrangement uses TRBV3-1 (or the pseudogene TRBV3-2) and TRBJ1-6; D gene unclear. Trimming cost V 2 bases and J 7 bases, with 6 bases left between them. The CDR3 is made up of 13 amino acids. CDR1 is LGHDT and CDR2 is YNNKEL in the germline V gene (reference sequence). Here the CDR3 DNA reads TGTGCCAGCAGCCAATTTCTAAATTCACCCCTCCACTTT. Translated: CASSQFLNSPLHF.

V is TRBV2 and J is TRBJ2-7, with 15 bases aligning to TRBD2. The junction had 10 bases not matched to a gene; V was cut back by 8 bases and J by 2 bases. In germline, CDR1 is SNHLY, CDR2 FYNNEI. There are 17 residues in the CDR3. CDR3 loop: CASYGTSGRMGPYEQYF. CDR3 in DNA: TGTGCCAGCTATGGGACTAGCGGGAGGATGGGTCCCTACGAGCAGTACTTC.

As DNA, the CDR3 is TGTGCCAGCAGCCTACAAGAGACCCAGTACTTC. As protein: CASSLQETQYF. The chain links TRBV5-6 to TRBJ2-5; no definite D call. There are 11 residues in the CDR3. Germline lookup yields CDR1 SGHDT and CDR2 YYEEEE. V lost 4 bases, J lost 2 bases, and 3 bases lay in between.

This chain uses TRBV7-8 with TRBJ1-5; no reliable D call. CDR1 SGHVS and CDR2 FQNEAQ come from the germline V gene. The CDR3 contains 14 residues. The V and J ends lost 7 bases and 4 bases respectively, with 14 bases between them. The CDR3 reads CASMRGLSNQPQHF. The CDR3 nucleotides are TGTGCCAGCATGAGAGGACTGTCTAATCAGCCCCAGCATTTT.

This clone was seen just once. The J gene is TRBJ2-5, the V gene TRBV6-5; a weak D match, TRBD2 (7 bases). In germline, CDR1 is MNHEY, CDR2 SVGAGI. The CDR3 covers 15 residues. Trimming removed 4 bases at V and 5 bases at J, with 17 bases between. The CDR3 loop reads CASSSQGGELETQYF. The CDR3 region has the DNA TGTGCCAGCAGTTCACAGGGAGGGGAATTGGAGACCCAGTACTTC.

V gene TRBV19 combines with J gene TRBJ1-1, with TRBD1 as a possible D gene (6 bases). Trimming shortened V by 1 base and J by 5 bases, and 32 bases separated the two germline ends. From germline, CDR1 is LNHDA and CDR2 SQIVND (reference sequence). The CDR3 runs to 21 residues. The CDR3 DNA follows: TGTGCCAGTAGTATAGGTCAGGGGCGTGATTCCCTCCCCGCAAGACGGACTGAAGCTTTCTTT. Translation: CASSIGQGRDSLPARRTEAFF.

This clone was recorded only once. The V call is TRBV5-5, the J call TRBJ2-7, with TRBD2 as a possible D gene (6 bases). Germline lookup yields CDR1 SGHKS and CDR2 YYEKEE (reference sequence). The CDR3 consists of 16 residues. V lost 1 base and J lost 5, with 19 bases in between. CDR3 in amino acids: CASSLMGLTSVHEQYF. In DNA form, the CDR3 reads TGTGCCAGCAGCTTGATGGGACTGACCTCCGTACACGAGCAGTACTTC.

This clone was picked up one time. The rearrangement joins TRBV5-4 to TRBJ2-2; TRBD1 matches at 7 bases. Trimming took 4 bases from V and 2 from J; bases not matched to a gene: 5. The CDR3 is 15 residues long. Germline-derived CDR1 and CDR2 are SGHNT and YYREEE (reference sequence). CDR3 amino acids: CASSPTGLNTGELFF. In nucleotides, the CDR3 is TGTGCCAGCAGCCCGACAGGGCTAAACACCGGGGAGCTGTTTTTT. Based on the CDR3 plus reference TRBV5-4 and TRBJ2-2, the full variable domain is ETGVTQSPTHLIKTRGQQVTLRCSSQSGHNTVSWYQQALGQGPQFIFQYYREEENGRGNFPPRFSGLQFPNYSSELNVNALELDDSALYLCASSPTGLNTGELFFGEGSRLTVL.

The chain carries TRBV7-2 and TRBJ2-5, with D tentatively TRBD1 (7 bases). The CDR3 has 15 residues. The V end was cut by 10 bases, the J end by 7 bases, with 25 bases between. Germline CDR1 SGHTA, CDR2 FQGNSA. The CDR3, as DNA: TGTGCCACCACGCCTCAGCCGGGACAGACTAGGACCCAGTACTTC. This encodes CATTPQPGQTRTQYF.

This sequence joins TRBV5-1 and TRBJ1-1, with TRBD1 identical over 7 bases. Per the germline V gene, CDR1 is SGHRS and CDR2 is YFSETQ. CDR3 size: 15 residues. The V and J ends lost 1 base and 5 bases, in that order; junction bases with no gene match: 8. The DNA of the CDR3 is TGCGCCAGCAGCTTGTCCAGGGGGGCAGGGACTGAAGCTTTCTTT. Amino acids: CASSLSRGAGTEAFF.

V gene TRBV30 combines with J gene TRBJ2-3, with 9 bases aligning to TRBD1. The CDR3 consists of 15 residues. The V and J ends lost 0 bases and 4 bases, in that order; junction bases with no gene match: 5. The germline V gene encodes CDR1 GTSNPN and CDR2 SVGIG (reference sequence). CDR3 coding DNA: TGTGCCTGGAGTGTCGGGACAGGGAGGGCAGATACGCAGTATTTT. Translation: CAWSVGTGRADTQYF.

This CDR3 is CASSKDGRGKNIQYF. DNA of the CDR3: TGTGCCAGCAGCAAAGATGGCAGGGGTAAAAACATTCAGTACTTC. This chain links TRBV21-1 with TRBJ2-4; TRBD1 reflects the table's D call only, with no check against the DNA. TRBV21-1 is given as a pseudogene. The CDR3 covers 15 residues.

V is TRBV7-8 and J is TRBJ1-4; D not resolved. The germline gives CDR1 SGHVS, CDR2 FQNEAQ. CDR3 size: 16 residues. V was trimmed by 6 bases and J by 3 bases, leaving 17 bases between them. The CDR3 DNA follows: TGTGCCAGCAGGCGTATGACGGGAACATCTAATGAAAAACTGTTTTTT. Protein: CASRRMTGTSNEKLFF.

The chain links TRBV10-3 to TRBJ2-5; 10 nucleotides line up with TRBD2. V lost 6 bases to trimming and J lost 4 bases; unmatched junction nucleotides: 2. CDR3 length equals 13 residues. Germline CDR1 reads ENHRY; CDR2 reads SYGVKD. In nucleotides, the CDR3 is TGTGCCATCAGAAGACTAGCGGGAGAGACCCAGTACTTC. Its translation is CAIRRLAGETQYF.

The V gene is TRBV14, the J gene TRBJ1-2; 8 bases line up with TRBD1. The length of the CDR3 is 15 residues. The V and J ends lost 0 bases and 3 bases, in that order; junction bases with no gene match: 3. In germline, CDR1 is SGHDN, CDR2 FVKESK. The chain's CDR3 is CASSQDGTGHYGYTF. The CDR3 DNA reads TGTGCCAGCAGCCAAGATGGGACAGGCCACTATGGCTACACCTTC.

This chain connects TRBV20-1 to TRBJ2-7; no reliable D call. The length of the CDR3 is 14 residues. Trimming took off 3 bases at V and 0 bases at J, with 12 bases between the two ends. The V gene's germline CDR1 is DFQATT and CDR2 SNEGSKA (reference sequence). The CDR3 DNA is TGCAGTGCTAGTATACAAGAGCGCTCCTACGAGCAGTACTTC. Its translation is CSASIQERSYEQYF.